The T cell receptor beta chain described here comes from a study of metastatic and nonmetastatic thyroid tumors. This clone was found many times. Antigen: not known. There were no patients who had received any treatment before thyroid surgery. The CDR3 length is 11 residues. The germline V gene has CDR1 GTSNPN and CDR2 SVGIG (reference sequence). Study results and caveats: Across blood and tumor, TCR beta diversity in malignant thyroid tumors was reportedly significantly higher than in benign nodules.

TCRdb re-processed the PCR reads through MiXCR. Here the sample spans 35,000 to 45,000 clones, 20% to 25% being singletons. The source material was blood. The V gene is TRBV30, the J gene TRBJ1-2; D unresolved. This clonotype was sampled from a female donor with papillary thyroid cancer or a benign thyroid nodule (not recorded which). Some clones in this sample may be carry-over from other donors' samples. Here the CDR3 DNA reads TGTGCGATTGAAAAAGTTGGAGGCTACACCTTC. It encodes CAIEKVGGYTF.